This T cell receptor (beta chain) was recovered during a study of CD8 T cell repertoires and HIV-1 epitope variants. At the level of the study: Epitopes were three Gag families plus Nef HW9 and YT9. Enriched T cells were co-cultured with equal numbers of autologous T cell-negative antigen-presenting cells. 1M T cells were kept uncultured as a baseline.

Using immunoSEQ multiplex PCR, the repertoire was profiled, and TCRdb retains in-frame clones only, with some absent. The sample lists approximately 6,700 clones; 55% to 65% were seen once. In the case of this clone: The antigen remains undetermined.

The CDR3 has 14 residues. The ends lost 2 bases at V and 7 bases at J; junction bases unmatched: 5. CDR1 and CDR2 (germline): MNHNY, SVGAGI (reference sequence). The gene calls are TRBV6-6 and TRBJ1-2; 9 bases agree with TRBD1. The sample consisted of cultured CD8+ T cells derived from PBMCs. The receptor's source is a male donor with HIV. Here the CDR3 DNA reads TGTGCCAGCAGTTACCCGACAGGGGGGGGTGGCTACACCTTC. Its translation is CASSYPTGGGGYTF.